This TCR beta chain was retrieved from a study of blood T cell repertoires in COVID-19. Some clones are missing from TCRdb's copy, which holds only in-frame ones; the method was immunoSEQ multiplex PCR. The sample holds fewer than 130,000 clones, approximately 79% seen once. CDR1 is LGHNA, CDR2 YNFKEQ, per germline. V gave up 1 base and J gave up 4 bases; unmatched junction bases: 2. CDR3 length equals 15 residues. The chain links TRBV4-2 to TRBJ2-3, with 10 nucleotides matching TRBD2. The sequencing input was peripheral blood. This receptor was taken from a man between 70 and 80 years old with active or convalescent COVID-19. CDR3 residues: CASSQGTSGPDTQYF. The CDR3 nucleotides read TGTGCCAGCAGCCAAGGGACTAGCGGCCCAGATACGCAGTATTTT.